The clone carrying this T cell receptor (beta chain) was picked up one time. The V and J ends lost 5 bases and 0 bases, in that order; junction bases with no gene match: 4. From germline, CDR1 is ENHRY and CDR2 SYGVKD. The CDR3 is 14 residues long. The sample comes from a study of blood T cell repertoires in COVID-19. Using immunoSEQ multiplex PCR, the repertoire was profiled, and TCRdb retains in-frame clones only, with some absent. The sample carries 240,000 or so clones, roughly 80% recorded once. The sequenced material came from peripheral blood. The source of this sequence is a woman aged 18-29 years with acute or convalescent COVID-19. The chain has TRBV10-3 and TRBJ2-7, with 7 bases fitting TRBD2. The CDR3: CAISTSASSYEQYF. The CDR3 region has the DNA TGTGCCATCAGTACTAGCGCGAGCTCCTACGAGCAGTACTTC.